Below are 9 T cell receptor beta chains sequenced from a single sample in a study of cytomegalovirus exposure and HLA in healthy donors. The PCR made use of 60 Vbeta and 13 Jbeta primers. Clones were sequenced by immunoSEQ multiplex PCR, and TCRdb holds only the in-frame ones, with some missing. Here the sample spans some 87,000 clones, roughly 80% being singletons. Sequencing used PBMCs. All receptors derive from a woman in her forties in good health and CMV-seropositive.

As to this clone: One end of the junction does not line up with germline, which may come from a read error. The rearrangement joins TRBV5-1 to TRBJ2-1, with 9 bases matching TRBD2. CDR1 and CDR2 from the germline V gene are SGHRS and YFSETQ. This CDR3 spans 13 amino acids. CDR3 sequence (DNA): TGCGCCAGCGGCTTTCAGCGGGAGGACGAGCAGTTCTTC. It is translated as CASGFQREDEQFF.

Here the CDR3 reads CASSPPGTSGDREQYF. The CDR3 nucleotides are TGTGCCAGCAGCCCCCCCGGGACTAGCGGGGATCGAGAGCAGTACTTC. The gene calls are TRBV7-9 and TRBJ2-7; 13 bases match TRBD2. CDR1 and CDR2 from the germline V gene are SEHNR and FQNEAQ (reference sequence). This CDR3 has 16 residues. The V segment lost 5 bases and the J segment 7 bases; nucleotides outside the gene matches: 11.

The chain employs TRBV9 and TRBJ1-1; D unresolved. CDR1 SGDLS and CDR2 YYNGEE come from the germline V gene. CDR3 length: 14 amino acids. V gave up 6 bases and J gave up 1 base, with 13 bases separating them. The CDR3 is CASKRAAGNTEAFF. The CDR3 DNA is TGTGCCAGCAAGCGTGCCGCGGGGAACACTGAAGCTTTCTTT.

This clone was seen once. As DNA, the CDR3 is TGTGCCAGCAGCTTAGAATTAGTCCTCGGTGGCTACACCTTC. Translating gives CASSLELVLGGYTF. The gene calls are TRBV7-9 and TRBJ1-2; D ambiguous. Looked up from germline, CDR1 is SEHNR and CDR2 is FQNEAQ (reference sequence). Trimming removed 1 base at V and 7 bases at J, with 13 bases between. The CDR3 sequence is 14 residues long. The whole variable domain, filled in from reference TRBV7-9 and TRBJ1-2, reads DTGVSQNPRHKITKRGQNVTFRCDPISEHNRLYWYRQTLGQGPEFLTYFQNEAQLEKSRLLSDRFSAERPKGSFSTLEIQRTEQGDSAMYLCASSLELVLGGYTFGSGTRLTVV.

The gene calls are TRBV6-6 and TRBJ1-2; tentative D call: TRBD1 (5 bases). Germline V gives CDR1 MNHNY, CDR2 SVGAGI (reference sequence). This CDR3 comprises 12 residues. V lost 5 bases and J 7 bases, leaving 11 bases between the germline ends. The CDR3 DNA reads TGTGCCAGCAGTGCGACAGTCACTGGCTACACCTTC. Translation: CASSATVTGYTF.

The V and J genes are TRBV30 and TRBJ1-5; D is unclear. The CDR3 spans 14 residues. Germline CDR1 is GTSNPN and CDR2 is SVGIG (reference sequence). Trimming cost V 3 bases and J 0 bases, with 9 bases left between them. The CDR3 sequence is CAWSPGLSNQPQHF. Here the CDR3 DNA reads TGTGCCTGGAGCCCTGGACTTAGCAATCAGCCCCAGCATTTT.

The rearrangement links TRBV9 to TRBJ2-1, with D perhaps TRBD2 (6 bases). The CDR3 length is 15 residues. The V end was cut by 0 bases, the J end by 3 bases, with 10 bases between. CDR1 is SGDLS, CDR2 YYNGEE, per germline. Written as DNA, the CDR3 is TGTGCCAGCAGCGTAGGGCTAGCGAACTACAATGAGCAGTTCTTC. This translates into CASSVGLANYNEQFF.

This sequence joins TRBV29-1 and TRBJ1-1, with D possibly TRBD1 on 6 matching bases. Germline-derived CDR1 and CDR2 are SQVTM and ANQGSEA. V dropped 6 bases and J dropped 2 bases, with 13 bases sitting between them. The CDR3 consists of 13 residues. Written as DNA, the CDR3 is TGCAGCGTCAAAAGACAGGCAAACACTGAAGCTTTCTTT. This sequence encodes CSVKRQANTEAFF.

V is TRBV27 and J is TRBJ1-6; 9 bases fit TRBD1. The CDR3 contains 16 residues. Germline-derived CDR1 and CDR2 are MNHEY and SMNVEV (reference sequence). V lost 7 bases, J lost 7 bases, and 11 bases stayed unmatched. In DNA, the CDR3 is TGTGCCAGCAAACCAACCGGGACAGGGTCAAATTCACCCCTCCACTTT. It is translated as CASKPTGTGSNSPLHF.